This entry lists 10 T cell receptor beta chains sequenced from one sample in a study of radiotherapy plus CTLA-4 blockade in lung cancer. The method was immunoSEQ multiplex PCR; TCRdb's version includes in-frame clones alone and lacks a portion of them. The table has about 15,000 clones, 72% seen once. The sequencing used peripheral blood, collected from a patient treated with radiotherapy plus ipilimumab. These TCRs come from a human donor with non-small cell lung cancer whose response to radiotherapy plus ipilimumab could not be evaluated.

The chain couples TRBV7-6 to TRBJ2-7, with 7 bases aligning to TRBD2. V shed 0 bases, J shed 7 bases, and the junction held 9 bases outside the gene matches. This CDR3 is 15 amino acids long. Germline V CDR1 and CDR2: SGHVS, FNYEAQ. The CDR3 is CASSLARGSGIEQYF. In DNA form, the CDR3 reads TGTGCCAGCAGCTTAGCTAGAGGGAGCGGGATAGAGCAGTACTTC.

This sequence joins TRBV7-9 and TRBJ1-6, with TRBD1 as a possible D gene (5 bases). Germline CDR1 and CDR2: SEHNR and FQNEAQ (reference sequence). Trimming cost V 5 bases and J 10 bases, with 24 bases left between them. The CDR3 sequence is 17 residues long. The CDR3 sequence is CASSELASQGWKSPLHF. The DNA for the CDR3 is TGTGCCAGCAGCGAATTAGCCTCGCAGGGTTGGAAATCACCCCTCCACTTT.

V usage is TRBV5-6 and J usage is TRBJ2-3; TRBD2 agrees at 8 bases. The CDR3 is 18 amino acids. J gave up 2 bases and V 2 bases, and 13 bases lay outside the gene matches. From germline, CDR1 is SGHDT and CDR2 YYEEEE. The chain's CDR3 is CASSLFTSTGGSTDTQYF. CDR3 DNA sequence: TGTGCCAGCAGCTTATTCACATCAACGGGGGGGTCCACAGATACGCAGTATTTT.

The count of this clone is one. In nucleotides, the CDR3 is TGTGCCAGCAGTTGGGGCGCGGGGAGTACTAACTATGGCTACACCTTC. Its translation is CASSWGAGSTNYGYTF. The J gene is TRBJ1-2, the V gene TRBV28, with D tentatively TRBD1 (5 bases). Trimming removed 4 bases from V and 0 bases from J, with 15 bases in between. Per germline, CDR1 MDHEN and CDR2 SYDVKM. The CDR3 has 16 amino acids.

The CDR3 bases are TGTGCCAGCAGCTTCCTCTCGGGTGTCCAAGAGACCCAGTACTTC. Translation: CASSFLSGVQETQYF. This chain connects TRBV7-3 to TRBJ2-5; no firm D call. This CDR3 has 15 amino acids. CDR1 and CDR2 (germline): SGHTA, FQGTGA. Trimming left V 3 bases short and J 1 base short, with 12 bases between.

This clone was picked up a small number of times. The chain recombines TRBV7-2 with TRBJ2-5; 11 nucleotides match TRBD2. The germline gives CDR1 SGHTA, CDR2 FQGNSA. This CDR3 region has 15 residues. Trimming at V came to 6 bases and at J to 6 bases, leaving 9 bases not matched to a gene. Here the CDR3 reads CASSLEVAGGKTQYF. The CDR3 DNA follows: TGTGCCAGCAGTCTGGAGGTAGCGGGGGGGAAGACCCAGTACTTC.

The rearrangement joins TRBV5-4 to TRBJ2-1; TRBD1 matches 9 bases. Germline V gene lookup returns CDR1 SGHNT and CDR2 YYREEE (reference sequence). The CDR3 totals 18 residues. V lost 4 bases to trimming and J lost 1 base; unmatched junction nucleotides: 12. The DNA of the CDR3 is TGTGCCAGCAGCCCAGTCCCCGGACAGGGGACATCCTACAATGAGCAGTTCTTC. Translation: CASSPVPGQGTSYNEQFF.

V is TRBV6-1 and J is TRBJ2-7, with D tentatively TRBD1 (6 bases). Trimming shortened V by 3 bases and J by 6 bases, and 18 bases separated the two germline ends. CDR1 and CDR2 from the germline V gene are MNHNS and SASEGT. The CDR3 extends over 15 amino acids. CDR3 sequence reads: CASSDISTGNREQYV. The CDR3 DNA reads as TGTGCCAGCAGTGATATTAGCACAGGGAACCGCGAGCAGTACGTC.

This clone occurred a few times. This rearrangement joins TRBV5-1 to TRBJ2-5; D is ambiguous. V shed 2 bases and J shed 0 bases, with 2 bases lying between them. Germline assignment: CDR1 SGHRS and CDR2 YFSETQ. The CDR3 loop spans 12 amino acids. CDR3 DNA sequence: TGCGCCAGCAGCTTCGACCAAGAGACCCAGTACTTC. This sequence encodes CASSFDQETQYF.

The chain combines TRBV27 with TRBJ1-1; D is possibly TRBD1 (6 bases). The CDR3 covers 13 residues. V was cut by 4 bases and J by 5 bases, with 11 bases left in between. CDR1 MNHEY and CDR2 SMNVEV come from the germline V gene (reference sequence). CDR3 coding DNA: TGTGCCAGCAGTTGGTCACAGGGAACTGAAGCTTTCTTT. It encodes CASSWSQGTEAFF.